These 4 T cell receptor beta chains were sequenced from one sample in a study of blood T cell repertoires in COVID-19 (dated by TCRdb to 2018 to 2020). Preparation of the library involved the immunoSEQ multiplex PCR assay. In its TCRdb copy, this immuneACCESS table keeps in-frame sequences only and misses some clones. Where compared with another copy, unresolved V genes explain less than half of these, and the others have no known cause. This sample holds tens of thousands of clones; approximately 88% were observed only once. The ten largest account for less than 8.5% of the sample. Sequences were obtained from peripheral blood. The receptors originated from a man between 50 and 59 years old with acute or convalescent COVID-19.

The rearrangement uses TRBV7-8 and TRBJ1-1; 11 bases are a match to TRBD1. CDR3 length: 13 amino acids. From germline, CDR1 is SGHVS and CDR2 FQNEAQ. Trimming cost V 5 bases and J 5 bases; bases outside gene matches: 1. The CDR3 DNA follows: TGTGCCAGCAGCCGGGACAGGGGGACTGAAGCTTTCTTT. As protein: CASSRDRGTEAFF.

The chain employs TRBV11-2 and TRBJ2-5, with TRBD2 matching 10 bases. This CDR3 spans 19 amino acids. Per the germline V gene, CDR1 is SGHAT and CDR2 is FQNNGV. The junction had 18 bases not matched to a gene; V was cut back by 3 bases and J by 5 bases. CDR3 amino acids: CASSFRSSGSQWLRETQYF. CDR3 DNA sequence: TGTGCCAGCAGCTTTCGGTCTAGCGGGAGTCAGTGGTTGCGGGAGACCCAGTACTTC.

The table lists this clone with a few counts. This chain connects TRBV7-9 to TRBJ1-6; 8 nucleotides line up with TRBD1. V lost 0 bases, J lost 6 bases, and 4 bases stayed unmatched. This CDR3 comprises 16 residues. Germline lookup yields CDR1 SEHNR and CDR2 FQNEAQ (reference sequence). The CDR3 loop is CASSLATGVRNSPLHF. CDR3 DNA sequence: TGTGCCAGCAGCTTAGCGACAGGGGTGCGTAATTCACCCCTCCACTTT.

The chain uses TRBV11-3 and TRBJ1-1, with a tentative D call TRBD1 (5 bases). V gave up 3 bases and J gave up 8 bases, with 10 bases separating them. Germline V gives CDR1 SGHNT, CDR2 YENEEA. The CDR3 spans 12 residues. The CDR3 loop reads CASSLDRGEAFF. CDR3 DNA: TGTGCCAGCAGCTTGGACCGGGGGGAAGCTTTCTTT.